What follows describes a single T cell receptor (beta chain). Sequencing used immunoSEQ multiplex PCR; TCRdb keeps in-frame clones, though not all of them. The data hold 95,000 to 150,000 clones, with 65% to 85% observed a single time. This record belongs to a study of blood T cell repertoires in COVID-19. About the study: Donors in the United States, Italy and Spain gave samples during acute or convalescent COVID-19. Sources were T cells, B-cell-depleted T cells, or PBMCs; the material itself was cDNA or gDNA.

The V gene's germline CDR1 is LNHDA and CDR2 SQIVND (reference sequence). CDR3 length: 17 amino acids. Trimming removed 4 bases from V and 7 bases from J, with 20 bases in between. The source of this sequence is a woman in her sixties or seventies with acute or convalescent COVID-19. The genes are TRBV19 and TRBJ1-6; possibly TRBD1 for D (6 bases). Sequenced material: peripheral blood. The CDR3 reads CASSRYALGTINSPLHF. The CDR3 nucleotides read TGTGCCAGTAGTAGGTACGCCCTCGGGACAATCAATTCACCCCTCCACTTT.